The 8 T cell receptor beta chains listed next were all sequenced from one sample in a study of tumor-infiltrating lymphocytes in primary liver carcinoma. Priming with a constant-region primer yielded TCR beta cDNA from 450 to 550 ng total RNA. The TCR beta library was amplified through three nested multiplex PCR rounds in a modified ARM-PCR procedure. The opening two PCR rounds, 10 cycles each, paired TRBV1-TRBV30 forward primers with a C-beta reverse primer. TCRdb redid the calling of the multiplex PCR reads with MiXCR, one entry per CDR3 protein. The repertoire holds about 320,000 distinct CDR3 sequences, with 65% as singletons. The source of the blood RNA was unsorted whole blood, and germline DNA was extracted as well. Sequenced material: peripheral blood. The receptors shown here come from a man aged 35 to 55 with primary liver carcinoma and hepatitis B virus infection.

Details on this clonotype: A read error may explain this, as a much larger clone is one base away. The chain recombines TRBV6-5 with TRBJ1-1; perhaps TRBD1 as D (5 bases). This CDR3 comprises 12 residues. Germline V gives CDR1 MNHEY, CDR2 SVGAGI. CDR3 DNA: TGTGCCAGCAGCCGCGTGGGGGTCATGCTTTCTTTT. This gives the protein CASSRVGVMLSF.

As to this clonotype: A much larger clone differs by one base, so this may be a read error. V gene TRBV10-2 combines with J gene TRBJ1-1, with 11 bases that match TRBD1. The J segment lost 1 base and the V segment lost 8 bases, leaving 3 bases of the junction unmatched. The CDR3 spans 14 residues. Germline V CDR1 and CDR2: WSHSY, SAAADI. The CDR3 reads CASGQGATNTEAFF. In nucleotides, the CDR3 is TGCGCCAGCGGACAGGGGGCAACGAACACTGAAGCTTTCTTT.

This clonotype was recorded many times. The chain combines TRBV29-1 with TRBJ1-2, with 9 bases matching TRBD1. The length of the CDR3 is 17 residues. The germline V gene encodes CDR1 SQVTM and CDR2 ANQGSEA. Trimming took 0 bases from V and 8 from J; bases not matched to a gene: 16. The CDR3: CSVEDSTRTGAINGYTF. The CDR3 DNA reads as TGCAGCGTTGAAGACAGTACGCGGACAGGGGCTATTAACGGCTACACCTTC.

The V call is TRBV12-3 or TRBV12-4, the J call TRBJ2-7; D ambiguous. Trimming took 2 bases from V and 0 from J, leaving 2 bases between them. This CDR3 region has 12 residues. The CDR3 loop is CASSLLSYEQYF. The CDR3 DNA is TGTGCCAGCAGTTTACTCTCCTACGAGCAGTACTTC.

This clonotype has more than one count but fewer than ten. The rearrangement links TRBV5-1 to TRBJ2-5, with 8 bases lining up with TRBD2. J gave up 5 bases and V 4 bases, and 10 bases lay outside the gene matches. This CDR3 is 15 amino acids long. The germline V gene has CDR1 SGHRS and CDR2 YFSETQ. The DNA of the CDR3 is TGCGCCAGCAGCCGGACTAGCCCCGACCGGGAGACCCAGTACTTC. Translated: CASSRTSPDRETQYF.

Details on this clonotype: One junction end disagrees with the germline gene, perhaps due to a read error. J is TRBJ2-5 and V is TRBV5-1; D is possibly TRBD2 (6 bases). CDR1 and CDR2 (germline): SGHRS, YFSETQ. This CDR3 contains 13 residues. As DNA, the CDR3 is TGCGCCAACAGCTTGGGGGGAATGGAGACCCAGTACTTC. Translated, it gives CANSLGGMETQYF.

V is TRBV11-3 and J is TRBJ2-1; D ambiguous. In germline, CDR1 is SGHNT, CDR2 YENEEA. The V and J ends lost 9 bases and 8 bases respectively, with 20 bases between them. CDR3 length equals 14 residues. The CDR3 DNA is TGTGCCAGTAGCCCCCAGTGGGCAGGTCATGAGCAGTTCTTC. As protein: CASSPQWAGHEQFF. The variable domain in full, with the rest retrieved from reference TRBV11-3 and TRBJ2-1, is EAGVVQSPRYKIIEKKQPVAFWCNPISGHNTLYWYLQNLGQGPELLIRYENEEAVDDSQLPKDRFSAERLKGVDSTLKIQPAELGDSAVYLCASSPQWAGHEQFFGPGTRLTVL.

The chain joins TRBV12-3 or TRBV12-4 to TRBJ1-4; D is undetermined. CDR3 length equals 13 residues. V was shortened by 6 bases and J by 11 bases, with 16 bases between the two germline ends. The CDR3 protein is CASSPRPCGKLFF. As DNA, the CDR3 is TGTGCCAGCAGCCCCCGGCCCTGTGGCAAACTGTTTTTT.